A selection of T cell receptor beta chains follows, all from one sample in a study of shared T cell receptors in the human thymus. TCRdb's table, derived via immunoSEQ multiplex PCR, lists solely in-frame clones and lacks some. This table holds 720,000 or so clones, approximately 83% found once. Separately, the same data were catalogued under a study of human thymus T cells.

Sequenced sample: thymocytes. Source of these receptors: a girl in the first two years of life with a congenital heart defect. Each CDR3 is given with its conserved first and last residue. A D gene is named only where the DNA matches it firmly. Not every row has a clone size; where given, it reads once, few, many or a size class.

d_gene	j_gene	v_gene	abundance	CDR3aa	CDR3nt
.	TRBJ2-5	TRBV15	.	CATSRVRGPYQETQYF	TGTGCCACCAGCAGAGTCAGGGGCCCTTACCAAGAGACCCAGTACTTC
TRBD1	TRBJ1-3	TRBV19	.	CASSSDRGLRSGNTIYF	TGTGCCAGTAGTTCAGACAGGGGGCTGAGGTCTGGAAACACCATATATTTT
.	TRBJ1-2	TRBV5-1	.	CASSLGPGQLYGYTF	TGCGCCAGCAGCTTGGGTCCCGGACAGCTCTATGGCTACACCTTC
.	TRBJ1-1	TRBV27	.	CASSFTRQSYEAFF	TGTGCCAGCAGTTTCACGAGACAGTCCTATGAAGCTTTCTTT
.	TRBJ1-4	TRBV13	.	CASSPPRGGTGGEKLFF	TGTGCCAGCAGCCCCCCGCGGGGCGGGACTGGAGGTGAAAAACTGTTTTTT
TRBD2	TRBJ2-3	TRBV10-3	.	CAISVQRGHTDTQYF	TGTGCCATCAGTGTTCAGCGGGGGCACACAGATACGCAGTATTTT
TRBD1	TRBJ1-2	TRBV13	.	CASSSKKGQGFGYTF	TGTGCCAGCAGCTCTAAAAAGGGACAGGGGTTTGGCTACACCTTC
TRBD1	TRBJ2-7	TRBV6-1	.	CASNRDRADEQYF	TGTGCCAGCAATCGGGACAGGGCCGACGAGCAGTACTTC
TRBD2	TRBJ2-2	TRBV29-1	few	CSVESLAGGNTGELFF	TGCAGCGTTGAAAGCCTAGCGGGGGGGAACACCGGGGAGCTGTTTTTT
TRBD1	TRBJ1-2	TRBV19	once	CATSGGGRTGGHYGYTF	TGTGCCACCAGTGGGGGGGGCCGCACAGGGGGGCACTATGGCTACACCTTC
TRBD1	TRBJ1-2	TRBV9	.	CASSVGQGKRGYTF	TGTGCCAGCAGCGTCGGACAGGGAAAGAGAGGCTACACCTTC
.	TRBJ1-5	TRBV15	.	CATSRVQGKPQHF	TGTGCCACCAGCAGGGTACAGGGTAAGCCCCAGCATTTT
TRBD1	TRBJ1-6	TRBV5-4	.	CASSLETGVSSPLHF	TGTGCCAGCAGCTTGGAGACAGGGGTGAGTTCACCCCTCCACTTT
TRBD1	TRBJ1-4	TRBV29-1	.	CSVEGQGAGDEKLFF	TGCAGCGTTGAAGGCCAGGGGGCAGGGGATGAAAAACTGTTTTTT
.	TRBJ1-1	TRBV6-5	once	CASSYSIGAKNTEAFF	TGTGCCAGCAGTTACTCGATAGGGGCAAAGAACACTGAAGCTTTCTTT
.	TRBJ1-4	TRBV7-6	.	CASSGVGEDDEKLFF	TGTGCCAGCAGCGGAGTAGGGGAGGACGATGAAAAACTGTTTTTT
.	TRBJ1-2	TRBV5-8	.	CASTVGGGDPRRNYGYTF	TGTGCCAGCACCGTGGGGGGGGGCGACCCAAGACGTAACTATGGCTACACCTTC
TRBD1	TRBJ2-7	TRBV4-3	once	CASSHVGGTGGHEQYF	TGCGCCAGCAGCCACGTCGGAGGGACAGGGGGCCACGAGCAGTACTTC
.	TRBJ1-2	TRBV5-1	few	CASSAGAGEEGYTF	TGCGCCAGCAGCGCAGGGGCGGGGGAAGAGGGCTACACCTTC
TRBD1	TRBJ1-5	TRBV18	.	CASSPHRGGSNQPQHF	TGTGCCAGCTCACCCCACAGGGGAGGTAGCAATCAGCCCCAGCATTTT
TRBD1	TRBJ2-3	TRBV7-9	.	CASSLFGQGAGGDTDTQYF	TGTGCCAGCAGCCTATTCGGACAGGGGGCGGGAGGGGACACTGATACGCAGTATTTT
.	TRBJ2-7	TRBV7-6	.	CASSLGVEALYEQYF	TGTGCCAGCAGCTTAGGGGTAGAGGCCCTCTACGAGCAGTACTTC
TRBD1	TRBJ2-5	TRBV5-6	.	CASSFRDREETQYF	TGTGCCAGCAGCTTCCGGGACAGGGAGGAGACCCAGTACTTC
TRBD2	TRBJ2-2	TRBV6-1	.	CASPGGGPGELFF	TGTGCCAGTCCGGGAGGGGGGCCCGGGGAGCTGTTTTTT
.	TRBJ1-6	TRBV9	.	CASSAHLTGSHSPLHF	TGTGCCAGCAGCGCACACTTGACAGGTAGTCACTCACCCCTCCACTTT
TRBD1	TRBJ1-2	TRBV6-1	.	CATRQGALRSGYTF	TGTGCCACCAGGCAGGGGGCGCTGAGGTCGGGCTACACCTTC
.	TRBJ2-3	TRBV7-2	few	CASSLERFAGNFTDTQYF	TGTGCCAGCAGCTTAGAAAGATTTGCGGGGAATTTTACAGATACGCAGTATTTT
TRBD1	TRBJ1-1	TRBV27	.	CASGYRGGATGRNTEAFF	TGTGCCAGCGGCTACCGGGGGGGGGCGACAGGGAGGAACACTGAAGCTTTCTTT
TRBD2	TRBJ2-3	TRBV5-1	.	CASSLRPIGSGGPCTDTQYF	TGCGCCAGCAGCTTGCGCCCGATAGGGAGCGGGGGGCCCTGCACAGATACGCAGTATTTT
.	TRBJ2-7	TRBV11-2	.	CASSTEQGREQYF	TGTGCCAGCAGCACTGAACAGGGAAGGGAGCAGTACTTC
.	TRBJ2-7	TRBV14	few	CASSQVGRTAREQYF	TGTGCCAGCAGCCAAGTAGGGAGAACGGCTCGCGAGCAGTACTTC
.	TRBJ1-4	TRBV7-9	.	CASSLVTPLGGVTNEKLFF	TGTGCCAGCAGCTTAGTCACCCCCCTGGGGGGGGTAACTAATGAAAAACTGTTTTTT
TRBD1	TRBJ2-7	TRBV27	few	CASSSVRTTGTSYEQYF	TGTGCCAGCAGTTCCGTTAGGACGACAGGGACATCCTACGAGCAGTACTTC
TRBD1	TRBJ1-6	TRBV20-1	.	CSSRQGSPLHF	TGCAGTTCCAGACAGGGGTCACCCCTCCACTTT
.	TRBJ2-1	TRBV12-2	.	CASRLAAGTGYNEQFF	TGTGCAAGTCGCTTAGCGGCCGGAACGGGATACAATGAGCAGTTCTTC
.	TRBJ1-1	TRBV19	.	CASSIDEGRRSEAFF	TGTGCCAGTAGTATAGATGAGGGTAGAAGGTCTGAAGCTTTCTTT
.	TRBJ2-7	TRBV7-9	once	CATLPYEQYF	TGTGCCACCCTTCCCTACGAGCAGTACTTC
.	TRBJ2-7	TRBV12-5	.	CASGLGQTYEQYF	TGTGCTAGTGGTTTAGGACAGACCTACGAGCAGTACTTC
.	TRBJ1-3	TRBV15	.	CATSRGGGIGGNTIYF	TGTGCCACCAGCAGAGGGGGGGGAATAGGTGGAAACACCATATATTTT
TRBD1	TRBJ2-7	TRBV4-2	.	CASNRGGVSDEQYF	TGTGCCAGCAACAGGGGTGGGGTGTCGGACGAGCAGTACTTC
.	TRBJ2-3	TRBV28	.	CASRPAAGTDTQYF	TGTGCCAGCAGGCCTGCCGCGGGCACAGATACGCAGTATTTT